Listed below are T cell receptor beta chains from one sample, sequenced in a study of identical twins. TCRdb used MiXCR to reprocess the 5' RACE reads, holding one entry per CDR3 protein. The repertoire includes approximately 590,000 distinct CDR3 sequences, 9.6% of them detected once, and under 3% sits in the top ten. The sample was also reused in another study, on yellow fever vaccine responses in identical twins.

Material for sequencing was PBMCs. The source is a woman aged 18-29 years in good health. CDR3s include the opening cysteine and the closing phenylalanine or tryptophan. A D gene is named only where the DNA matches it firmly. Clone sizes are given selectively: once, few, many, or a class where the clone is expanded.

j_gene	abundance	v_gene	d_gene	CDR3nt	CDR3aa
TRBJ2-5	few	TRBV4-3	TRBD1	TGCGCCAGCAGCCAGTACTGGAAGGACAGGGGCCAAGAGACCCAGTACTTC	CASSQYWKDRGQETQYF
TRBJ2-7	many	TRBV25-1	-	TGTGCCAGCAGCCCAAAGGGGTGGGAGCAGTACTTC	CASSPKGWEQYF
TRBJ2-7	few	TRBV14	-	TGTGCCAGCAGCCAGGCGAGGACCCTGGCCAACGAGCAGTACTTC	CASSQARTLANEQYF
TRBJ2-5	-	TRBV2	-	TGTGCCAGCAGTGAATTTGACGGAACGGGGACCCAGTACTTC	CASSEFDGTGTQYF
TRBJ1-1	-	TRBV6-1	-	TGTGCCAGCAGTGTTATTTGGGACTCGAACACTGAAGCTTTCTTT	CASSVIWDSNTEAFF
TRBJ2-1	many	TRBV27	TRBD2	TGTGCCAGCAGTTTATTCGGGGGGGACCCTCTGGGCCACAATGAGCAGTTCTTC	CASSLFGGDPLGHNEQFF
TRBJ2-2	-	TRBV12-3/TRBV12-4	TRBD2	TGTGCCAGCAGCCCCCGGGAGCGGGATGACACCGGGGAGCTGTTTTTT	CASSPRERDDTGELFF
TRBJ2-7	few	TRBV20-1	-	TGCAGTGCTAGAGGCCCGAACCAGGCTTCCTACGAGCAGTACTTC	CSARGPNQASYEQYF
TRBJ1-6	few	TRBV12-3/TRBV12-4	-	TGTGCCAGCAGTTTTACCCCGGGGGGGCGAGATTCACCCCTCCACTTT	CASSFTPGGRDSPLHF
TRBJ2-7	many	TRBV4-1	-	TGCGCCAGCAGCCAAGATGGGGCTTTACCGGATGAGCAGTACTTC	CASSQDGALPDEQYF
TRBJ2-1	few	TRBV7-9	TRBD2	TGTGCCAGCAGCTTAGGAGGACTAGCGGGAGCCTACAATGAGCAGTTCTTC	CASSLGGLAGAYNEQFF
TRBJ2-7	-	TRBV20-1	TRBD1	TGCAGTGCTCCGGTAGGGGGCGCGTGGACCTACGAGCAGTACTTC	CSAPVGGAWTYEQYF
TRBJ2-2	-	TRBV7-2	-	TGTGCCAGCAGCGGCCGGACAGACTACGGTGGCGGGGAGCTGTTTTTT	CASSGRTDYGGGELFF
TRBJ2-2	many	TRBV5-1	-	TGCGCCAGCAGCTCGACTCGACTACCGGGACGCTTGAACACCGGGGAGCTGTTTTTT	CASSSTRLPGRLNTGELFF
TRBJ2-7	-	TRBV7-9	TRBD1	TGTGCCAGCAGCTTAGAGGCAGGGGGCTACGAGCAGTACTTC	CASSLEAGGYEQYF
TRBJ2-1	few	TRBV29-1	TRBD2	TGCAGCGTTGAAAAGAACGGCGGGAGTCACAATGAGCAGTTCTTC	CSVEKNGGSHNEQFF
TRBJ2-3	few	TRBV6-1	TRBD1	TGTGCCAGCAGTGAGGTCCCGGGACAGGGTAGCGCGCAGTATTTT	CASSEVPGQGSAQYF
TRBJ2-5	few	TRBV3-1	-	TGTGCCAGCAGCCATCGAGGGGGTATGGAGACCCAGTACTTC	CASSHRGGMETQYF
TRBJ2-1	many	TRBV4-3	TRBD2	TGCGCCAGCAGCCAGGGGACTAGCGGGTCCTACAATGAGCAGTTCTTC	CASSQGTSGSYNEQFF
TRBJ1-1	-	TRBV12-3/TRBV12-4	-	TGTGCCAGCAGTCCCGCTCATTCGGTCGCTGAAGCTTTCTTT	CASSPAHSVAEAFF
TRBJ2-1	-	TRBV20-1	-	TGCAGTGCTCCCCTCACGGCCCTTACTGTGGATGAGCAGTTCTTC	CSAPLTALTVDEQFF
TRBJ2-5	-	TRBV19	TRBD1	TGTGCCAGTAGGGGACAGGGGGAAGAGACCCAGTACTTC	CASRGQGEETQYF
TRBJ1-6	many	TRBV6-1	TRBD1	TGTGCCAGCAGCCGACAGGGACGATACAATTCACCCCTCCACTTT	CASSRQGRYNSPLHF
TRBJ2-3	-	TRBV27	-	TGTGCCAGCCGAAGACCTCCGGGGTTAGGGGTAGATACGCAGTATTTT	CASRRPPGLGVDTQYF
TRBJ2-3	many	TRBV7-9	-	TGTGCCAGCAGCTGGGTAGGGGCAGATACGCAGTATTTT	CASSWVGADTQYF
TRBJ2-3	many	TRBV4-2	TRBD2	TGTGCCAGCAGCCAAGATGCGGCTAGCGGGGCAGATACGCAGTATTTT	CASSQDAASGADTQYF
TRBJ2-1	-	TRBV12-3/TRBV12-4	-	TGTGCCAGCAGCTTTGGACACAACAATGAGCAGTTCTTC	CASSFGHNNEQFF
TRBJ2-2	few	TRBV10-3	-	TGTGCCATCATGCGGGGGAACACCGGGGAGCTGTTTTTT	CAIMRGNTGELFF
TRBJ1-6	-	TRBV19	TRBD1	TGTGCCAGCCGGATAACAGGGGGTGGCTCACCCCTCCACTTT	CASRITGGGSPLHF
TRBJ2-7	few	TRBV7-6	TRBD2	TGTGCCAGCAGCTCGGGACTAGAGAAAAGCTCCTACGAGCAGTACTTC	CASSSGLEKSSYEQYF
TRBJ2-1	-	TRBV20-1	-	TGCAGTGCTAGTCTCCCCCTCTCCTACAATGAGCAGTTCTTC	CSASLPLSYNEQFF
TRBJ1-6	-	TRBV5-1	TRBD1	TGCGCCAGCAGCCCACGGGGACAGGACAATTCACCCCTCCACTTT	CASSPRGQDNSPLHF
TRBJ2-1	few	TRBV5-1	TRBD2	TGCGCCAGCACTTTAGGTAGCGGGAGAGGAAATGAGCAGTTCTTC	CASTLGSGRGNEQFF
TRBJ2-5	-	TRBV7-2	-	TGTGCCAGCAGCTTAGCGCACAGGGCGCCGACTCAAGAGACCCAGTACTTC	CASSLAHRAPTQETQYF
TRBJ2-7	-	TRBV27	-	TGTGCCAGCAGTTTCGGGCAGCCACGCTCCTACGAGCAGTACTTC	CASSFGQPRSYEQYF
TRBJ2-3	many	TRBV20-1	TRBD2	TGCAGCGGGAGGGTCGGCACAGATACGCAGTATTTT	CSGRVGTDTQYF
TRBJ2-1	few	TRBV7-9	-	TGTGCCAGCAGCCCAGGTTTTGAGGGGGGCAATGAGCAGTTCTTC	CASSPGFEGGNEQFF
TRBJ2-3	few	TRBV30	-	TGTGCCTGGACAAGCGGAGTTATGCCAGATACGCAGTATTTT	CAWTSGVMPDTQYF
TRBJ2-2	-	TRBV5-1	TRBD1	TGCGCCAGCACCCCGACAGGGATGAACACCGGGGAGCTGTTTTTT	CASTPTGMNTGELFF
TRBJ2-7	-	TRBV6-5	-	TGTGCCAGCACCTCCGTTGGAAACGAGCAGTACTTC	CASTSVGNEQYF
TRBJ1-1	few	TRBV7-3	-	TGTGCCAGCAGCTTATGGTTCAACACTGAAGCTTTCTTT	CASSLWFNTEAFF
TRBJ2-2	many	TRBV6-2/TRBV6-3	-	TGTGCCAGCTCTGGCGCCGGGGAGCTGTTTTTT	CASSGAGELFF
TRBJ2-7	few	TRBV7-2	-	TGTGCCAGCAGCCTCGGGCGGCCCTCCTACGAGCAGTACTTC	CASSLGRPSYEQYF
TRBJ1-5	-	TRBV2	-	TGTGCCAGCAGTGAAGGGGCGGGAAACAATCAGCCCCAGCATTTT	CASSEGAGNNQPQHF
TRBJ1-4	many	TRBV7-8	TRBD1	TGTGCCAGCAGCGTCCGACAGGGACTAAATGAAAAACTGTTTTTT	CASSVRQGLNEKLFF
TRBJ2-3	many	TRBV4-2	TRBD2	TGTGCCAGCAGCTTTAATAGCGGGGGAGATACGCAGTATTTT	CASSFNSGGDTQYF
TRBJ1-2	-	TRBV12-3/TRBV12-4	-	TGTGCCAGCGGGTTTGGCTATGGCTACACCTTC	CASGFGYGYTF
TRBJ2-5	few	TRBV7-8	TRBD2	TGTGCCAGCAGCCACCGTCGGCTAGCGGGAGCGCGAGAGACCCAGTACTTC	CASSHRRLAGARETQYF
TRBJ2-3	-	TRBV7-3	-	TGTGCCAGCAGCACCTCGGGGCGAGGCACAGATACGCAGTATTTT	CASSTSGRGTDTQYF
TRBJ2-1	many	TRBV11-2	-	TGTGCCAGCAGCACCACCATGGGGAGTTCGATGGCGAATGAGCAGTTCTTC	CASSTTMGSSMANEQFF
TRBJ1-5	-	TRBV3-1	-	TGTGCCAGCAGCCAAGATCCCCCGGGGAGGAGCAATCAGCCCCAGCATTTT	CASSQDPPGRSNQPQHF
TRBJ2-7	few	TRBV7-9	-	TGTGCCAGCAGCTTAGATATAGACTCCTACGAGCAGTACTTC	CASSLDIDSYEQYF
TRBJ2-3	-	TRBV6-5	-	TGTGCCAGCAGTTACTCCGGCGGTAGCACAGATACGCAGTATTTT	CASSYSGGSTDTQYF
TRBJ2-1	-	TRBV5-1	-	TGCGCCAGCAGCCTTGACGCCCCCTCCAATGAGCAGTTCTTC	CASSLDAPSNEQFF